Shown below are 18 T cell receptor beta chains from a single sample sequenced in a study of blood T cell repertoires in COVID-19. Libraries were prepared by immunoSEQ multiplex PCR; TCRdb keeps only in-frame clonotypes and omits some of them. The sample yields about 190,000 clones, more than 70% seen once. The sample taken for sequencing was PBMCs or T cells enriched from blood (not recorded which). These receptors originate from a woman aged 25 to 39 who had recovered from COVID-19.

The V call is TRBV3-1 (or the pseudogene TRBV3-2), the J call TRBJ1-5; tentative D call: TRBD1 (5 bases). The CDR3 covers 15 residues. The V and J ends lost 6 bases and 1 base respectively, with 13 bases between them. From germline, CDR1 is LGHDT and CDR2 YNNKEL (reference sequence). CDR3: CASSQGVKSNQPQHF. The CDR3 region has the DNA TGTGCCAGCAGTCAGGGTGTTAAGAGCAATCAGCCCCAGCATTTT.

This clone showed up just once. The V call is TRBV27, the J call TRBJ2-1, with 8 bases aligning to TRBD2. There are 14 residues in the CDR3. Trimming took 6 bases from V and 7 from J; bases not matched to a gene: 8. Germline V CDR1 and CDR2: MNHEY, SMNVEV (reference sequence). CDR3 residues: CASRPGLGGNEQFF. In DNA form, the CDR3 reads TGTGCCAGCAGACCGGGACTAGGCGGAAATGAGCAGTTCTTC.

This clone showed up just once. The genes are TRBV7-2 and TRBJ2-1; 10 nucleotides agree with TRBD1. The V gene end was trimmed by 0 bases and the J gene end by 5 bases; junction bases not matched to a gene: 4. Germline values: CDR1 SGHTA, CDR2 FQGNSA. The CDR3 is 16 amino acids. In nucleotides, the CDR3 is TGTGCCAGCAGCTTAGCCGCGGGACAGGGGAACAATGAGCAGTTCTTC. Its translation: CASSLAAGQGNNEQFF. Full variable domain (rest looked up from reference TRBV7-2 and TRBJ2-1): GAGVSQSPSNKVTEKGKDVELRCDPISGHTALYWYRQSLGQGLEFLIYFQGNSAPDKSGLPSDRFSAERTGGSVSTLTIQRTQQEDSAVYLCASSLAAGQGNNEQFFGPGTRLTVL.

V gene TRBV6-5 combines with J gene TRBJ2-1; 8 bases align to TRBD1. The CDR3 spans 13 residues. Germline V gene sequence: CDR1 MNHEY, CDR2 SVGAGI. After removal of 4 bases from V and 8 bases from J, the junction contained 4 bases not matched to a gene. The DNA of the CDR3 is TGTGCCAGCAGTTTGGGGACAGGCTATGAGCAGTTCTTC. Translated: CASSLGTGYEQFF.

The chain carries TRBV15 and TRBJ2-7; 12 positions agree with TRBD2. Trimming removed 8 bases from V and 4 bases from J; junction bases left unmatched: 3. Germline CDR1 LNHNV, CDR2 YYDKDF (reference sequence). This CDR3 has 13 residues. CDR3 in amino acids: CATSSGRDYEQYF. CDR3 coding DNA: TGTGCCACCTCTAGCGGGAGGGATTACGAGCAGTACTTC.

This chain uses TRBV19 with TRBJ2-3; D is unclear. The CDR3 sequence is 12 residues long. V was shortened by 6 bases and J by 5 bases, with 9 bases between the two germline ends. Germline V CDR1 and CDR2: LNHDA, SQIVND (reference sequence). CDR3 nucleotides: TGTGCCAGTAGAACAGCTGGAGATACGCAGTATTTT. Translating it yields CASRTAGDTQYF. Drawing the rest from reference TRBV19 and TRBJ2-3, the complete variable domain is DGGITQSPKYLFRKEGQNVTLSCEQNLNHDAMYWYRQDPGQGLRLIYYSQIVNDFQKGDIAEGYSVSREKKESFPLTVTSAQKNPTAFYLCASRTAGDTQYFGPGTRLTVL.

This rearrangement joins TRBV7-3 to TRBJ1-5, with a possible D match to TRBD1 (6 bases). The V end lost 1 base, the J end lost 7 bases, and 23 bases lay between the germline ends. This CDR3 has 18 residues. CDR1 SGHTA and CDR2 FQGTGA come from the germline V gene. CDR3: CASSLIIQGIKAWQPQHF. CDR3 bases: TGTGCCAGCAGCTTAATCATCCAGGGGATCAAGGCCTGGCAGCCCCAGCATTTT.

This sequence joins TRBV11-2 and TRBJ1-1; maybe TRBD1 (6 bases). Between the trimmed V and J ends, which lost 6 bases and 0 bases, there was a span of 8 bases. Germline V gene data show CDR1 as SGHAT and CDR2 as FQNNGV. The CDR3 runs to 13 residues. CDR3 region: CASSTGMNTEAFF. The CDR3 nucleotides read TGTGCCAGCAGTACAGGGATGAACACTGAAGCTTTCTTT.

This clone was counted a single time. This chain links TRBV2 with TRBJ1-2; TRBD1 is a possible D gene (6 bases). V lost 2 bases, J lost 4 bases, and 17 bases lay in between. Germline V gives CDR1 SNHLY, CDR2 FYNNEI. This CDR3 is 16 amino acids long. The CDR3 loop reads CASSEYGGASSYGYTF. The CDR3 DNA sequence: TGTGCCAGCAGTGAATATGGGGGGGCGTCTAGCTATGGCTACACCTTC.

The J gene is TRBJ2-3, the V gene TRBV28; perhaps TRBD1 as D (6 bases). Between the trimmed V and J ends, which lost 2 bases and 4 bases, there was a span of 13 bases. The germline V gene has CDR1 MDHEN and CDR2 SYDVKM. The length of the CDR3 is 15 residues. The CDR3 DNA reads TGTGCCAGCAGTTTAGGGGGCAGAAACGCAGATACGCAGTATTTT. It codes for CASSLGGRNADTQYF.

This clone is a singleton in its sample. CDR3 nucleotides: TGTGCCACCAGTTGGAGGGACAGGGCTTTCTTT. It yields the protein CATSWRDRAFF. The rearrangement joins TRBV24-1 to TRBJ1-1, with 8 nucleotides matching TRBD1. The CDR3 runs 11 residues. J lost 11 bases, V lost 6 bases, and 4 bases had no gene match. Germline V lookup: CDR1 KGHDR, CDR2 SFDVKD.

V gene TRBV7-9 combines with J gene TRBJ2-7, with D possibly matching TRBD2 (6 bases). V was clipped by 3 bases and J by 9 bases, with 15 bases between them. The CDR3 has 13 residues. Germline CDR1 is SEHNR and CDR2 is FQNEAQ (reference sequence). Written as DNA, the CDR3 is TGTGCCAGCAGCTTCCCAGCGGAGGGGAGGCAGTACTTC. Its protein is CASSFPAEGRQYF.

This clone was recorded once. The V and J genes are TRBV2 and TRBJ1-4; 9 bases are a match to TRBD1. Germline CDR1 reads SNHLY; CDR2 reads FYNNEI. This CDR3 contains 16 residues. V lost 5 bases, J lost 0 bases, and 4 bases stayed unmatched. The CDR3 here is CASSRGTGSTNEKLFF. DNA for the CDR3: TGTGCCAGCAGTCGCGGGACAGGGTCAACTAATGAAAAACTGTTTTTT.

This chain uses TRBV7-9 with TRBJ1-1, with TRBD1 matching 9 bases. The length of the CDR3 is 16 residues. J was trimmed by 4 bases and V by 4 bases; bases with no gene match: 10. The V gene's germline CDR1 is SEHNR and CDR2 FQNEAQ (reference sequence). CDR3 in amino acids: CASSSARDRAVTEAFF. The CDR3, as DNA: TGTGCCAGCAGCTCAGCCAGGGACAGGGCGGTCACTGAAGCTTTCTTT.

This clone occurred once. This chain uses TRBV27 with TRBJ1-1, with TRBD1 matching 8 bases. The germline CDR1 and CDR2 sequences are MNHEY and SMNVEV (reference sequence). The V and J ends lost 3 bases and 1 base, in that order; junction bases with no gene match: 7. The CDR3 is 16 residues long. CDR3 region: CASSFVFGTGNTEAFF. DNA of the CDR3: TGTGCCAGCAGTTTTGTTTTTGGGACAGGGAACACTGAAGCTTTCTTT.

This sequence joins TRBV27 and TRBJ2-2, with D maybe TRBD1 (6 bases). Deletions cut 4 bases from V and 0 bases from J, with 12 bases between. This CDR3 has 16 residues. The V gene's germline CDR1 is MNHEY and CDR2 SMNVEV (reference sequence). In DNA, the CDR3 is TGTGCCAGCAGTTCAGGGGTGGCGGCGAACACCGGGGAGCTGTTTTTT. This encodes CASSSGVAANTGELFF.

The chain is built from TRBV5-1 and TRBJ1-2, with TRBD1 as a possible D gene (5 bases). Per the germline V gene, CDR1 is SGHRS and CDR2 is YFSETQ. Trimming left V 4 bases short and J 7 bases short, with 17 bases between. The CDR3 totals 14 residues. As DNA, the CDR3 is TGCGCCAGCAGCCCCGGGACTTCAGAGGGTGGCTACACCTTC. Its translation is CASSPGTSEGGYTF.

This clone appeared a single time. CDR3 nucleotide sequence: TGTGCCAGCAGTGTAGAAGCGGAAGAGACCCAGTACTTC. As protein: CASSVEAEETQYF. The chain couples TRBV2 to TRBJ2-5; perhaps TRBD2 as D (5 bases). Trimming stripped 4 bases from V and 3 bases from J, with 9 bases between. Germline V lookup: CDR1 SNHLY, CDR2 FYNNEI. The CDR3 runs to 13 residues.